The 18 T cell receptor beta chains listed next were all sequenced from one sample in a study of cytomegalovirus exposure and HLA in healthy donors. PCR was performed using 60 Vbeta and 13 Jbeta primers. TCRdb's copy holds only in-frame clones and misses some; the assay was immunoSEQ multiplex PCR. In the table there are 160,000 or so clones, around 82% of which are singletons. Sequenced material: PBMCs. These receptors all stem from a man aged 60-69 years in good health and CMV-seronegative.

The V and J genes are TRBV6-1 and TRBJ2-5; no clear D. The CDR3 is 12 residues long. Germline loops: CDR1 MNHNS, CDR2 SASEGT. V lost 8 bases and J lost 5, with 12 bases in between. The CDR3 loop is CASSRSRETQYF. The CDR3, as DNA: TGTGCCAGCTCCCGGAGTAGGGAGACCCAGTACTTC.

The chain combines TRBV6-1 with TRBJ1-1, with D perhaps matching TRBD1 (6 bases). From germline, CDR1 is MNHNS and CDR2 SASEGT. V gave up 5 bases and J gave up 8 bases, with 12 bases separating them. This CDR3 comprises 12 residues. DNA of the CDR3: TGTGCCAGCAGTTGGGAGGGGGGAGAAGCTTTCTTT. It codes for CASSWEGGEAFF.

The rearrangement uses TRBV29-1 and TRBJ1-1, with a weak D call TRBD1 (6 bases). The CDR3 is 11 amino acids. Looked up from germline, CDR1 is SQVTM and CDR2 is ANQGSEA. Deletions cut 4 bases from V and 7 bases from J, with 10 bases between. CDR3 nucleotides: TGCAGCGTTGTCGGACAGAATGAAGCTTTCTTT. Translating it yields CSVVGQNEAFF.

This clone turned up a few times. This chain connects TRBV6-6 to TRBJ2-7, with D possibly being TRBD2 (6 bases). The CDR3 extends over 12 amino acids. Germline CDR1 and CDR2: MNHNY and SVGAGI (reference sequence). V was pared by 4 bases and J by 6 bases, with 10 bases between. The CDR3 sequence: CASSSGTFEQYF. The CDR3 region has the DNA TGTGCCAGCAGTTCCGGGACTTTCGAGCAGTACTTC.

J is TRBJ2-3 and V is TRBV18; 8 nucleotides agree with TRBD1. CDR1 is KGHSH and CDR2 is LQKENI in the germline V gene. This CDR3 spans 16 amino acids. The ends lost 3 bases at V and 4 bases at J; junction bases unmatched: 9. The CDR3 here is CASSPYLDRAADTQYF. In nucleotides, the CDR3 is TGTGCCAGCTCACCTTACCTGGACAGGGCAGCAGATACGCAGTATTTT.

CDR3 amino acids: CASSADPAGELFF. DNA for the CDR3: TGTGCCAGCAGCGCCGACCCGGCGGGAGAGCTGTTTTTT. The gene calls are TRBV9 and TRBJ2-2; D is possibly TRBD2 (6 bases). CDR1 and CDR2 (germline): SGDLS, YYNGEE. This CDR3 comprises 13 residues. V lost 3 bases to trimming and J lost 11 bases, with 14 bases between them.

This clone is a singleton in its sample. V gene TRBV9 combines with J gene TRBJ2-5, with D tentatively TRBD1 (6 bases). The CDR3 is made up of 13 amino acids. In germline, CDR1 is SGDLS, CDR2 YYNGEE. V was pared by 4 bases and J by 2 bases, with 9 bases between. CDR3 sequence reads: CASSPQGQETQYF. The CDR3 bases are TGTGCCAGCAGCCCCCAGGGGCAAGAGACCCAGTACTTC.

The chain is built from TRBV6-5 and TRBJ2-3; 8 bases map to TRBD1. Per the germline V gene, CDR1 is MNHEY and CDR2 is SVGAGI. The CDR3 is 15 residues long. V shed 2 bases and J 1 base; nucleotides not matched to a gene: 2. CDR3: CASSYQGQGTDTQYF. The CDR3 region has the DNA TGTGCCAGCAGTTACCAGGGACAGGGCACAGATACGCAGTATTTT.

The V gene is TRBV7-8, the J gene TRBJ1-5; D perhaps matches TRBD1 (6 bases). V dropped 5 bases and J dropped 6 bases, with 17 bases sitting between them. Germline assignment: CDR1 SGHVS and CDR2 FQNEAQ. The CDR3 covers 15 residues. The CDR3 protein is CASSLLQGPTQPQHF. In nucleotides, the CDR3 is TGTGCCAGCAGCCTCCTACAGGGACCTACTCAGCCCCAGCATTTT.

This clone was seen only a few times. The chain carries TRBV30 and TRBJ1-4; 7 bases match TRBD1. The V gene's germline CDR1 is GTSNPN and CDR2 SVGIG (reference sequence). The trim removed 1 base at V and 8 bases at J, leaving 16 bases unmatched. This CDR3 has 17 amino acids. Here the CDR3 DNA reads TGTGCCTGGAGTGCCCCACTCTACGGGGACAGAGGCGAAAAACTGTTTTTT. Its protein is CAWSAPLYGDRGEKLFF. Drawing the rest from reference TRBV30 and TRBJ1-4, the complete variable domain is SQTIHQWPATLVQPVGSPLSLECTVEGTSNPNLYWYRQAAGRGLQLLFYSVGIGQISSEVPQNLSASRPQDRQFILSSKKLLLSDSGFYLCAWSAPLYGDRGEKLFFGSGTQLSVL.

This sequence joins TRBV30 and TRBJ2-5, with 14 bases identical to TRBD2. With V trimmed by 4 bases and J by 2 bases, 9 bases remained unmatched. Germline CDR1 GTSNPN, CDR2 SVGIG (reference sequence). This CDR3 contains 17 residues. This CDR3 reads CAWKTSGRAGPQETQYF. CDR3 DNA sequence: TGTGCCTGGAAGACTAGCGGGAGGGCCGGACCTCAAGAGACCCAGTACTTC. Supplemented by reference TRBV30 and TRBJ2-5, the full variable domain reads SQTIHQWPATLVQPVGSPLSLECTVEGTSNPNLYWYRQAAGRGLQLLFYSVGIGQISSEVPQNLSASRPQDRQFILSSKKLLLSDSGFYLCAWKTSGRAGPQETQYFGPGTRLLVL.

The chain combines TRBV2 with TRBJ1-6; 7 bases are a match to TRBD1. The CDR3 is 15 amino acids. Germline V lookup: CDR1 SNHLY, CDR2 FYNNEI. The V and J ends lost 6 bases and 6 bases, in that order; junction bases with no gene match: 8. In DNA, the CDR3 is TGTGCCAGCAGGCCCCTCGGGACAGCTAATTCACCCCTCCACTTT. This sequence encodes CASRPLGTANSPLHF.

The chain is built from TRBV5-4 and TRBJ1-2; 8 bases fit TRBD1. Germline CDR1 SGHNT, CDR2 YYREEE (reference sequence). This CDR3 comprises 14 residues. Trimming took 6 bases from V and 5 from J; bases not matched to a gene: 9. The CDR3 here is CASTPGTGAYGYTF. The CDR3 DNA follows: TGTGCCAGCACCCCAGGGACAGGAGCTTATGGCTACACCTTC.

The chain links TRBV6-5 to TRBJ2-3, with 8 bases lining up with TRBD1. Germline CDR1 and CDR2: MNHEY and SVGAGI. The CDR3 covers 15 residues. V trimming: 4 bases; J trimming: 2 bases; junction bases outside the gene matches: 5. The DNA of the CDR3 is TGTGCCAGCAGTTTCGGACAGGGAGACACAGATACGCAGTATTTT. It yields the protein CASSFGQGDTDTQYF.

The rearrangement links TRBV2 to TRBJ1-5, with D tentatively TRBD1 (6 bases). This CDR3 contains 15 residues. V shed 6 bases and J shed 6 bases, with 18 bases lying between them. Germline CDR1 is SNHLY and CDR2 is FYNNEI. The CDR3 nucleotides are TGTGCCAGCAGCAGGGACGCGGGGGCTACTCAGCCCCAGCATTTT. It translates to CASSRDAGATQPQHF.

The rearrangement uses TRBV7-2 and TRBJ2-3; 11 bases are a match to TRBD2. Trimming took 1 base from V and 3 from J; bases not matched to a gene: 0. Germline CDR1 is SGHTA and CDR2 is FQGNSA. CDR3 length equals 15 residues. CDR3 region: CASSLVAGGTDTQYF. In DNA, the CDR3 is TGTGCCAGCAGCTTAGTAGCGGGAGGGACAGATACGCAGTATTTT. The full variable domain, in which reference TRBV7-2 and TRBJ2-3 provide the parts outside the CDR3, is GAGVSQSPSNKVTEKGKDVELRCDPISGHTALYWYRQSLGQGLEFLIYFQGNSAPDKSGLPSDRFSAERTGGSVSTLTIQRTQQEDSAVYLCASSLVAGGTDTQYFGPGTRLTVL.

This clone was recorded a few times. The chain has TRBV5-1 and TRBJ2-2, with D unresolved. The CDR3 is 15 amino acids. V lost 0 bases and J 1 base, leaving 7 bases between the germline ends. Germline loops: CDR1 SGHRS, CDR2 YFSETQ. The CDR3: CASSLVAGNTGELFF. CDR3 sequence (DNA): TGCGCCAGCAGCTTGGTCGCAGGGAACACCGGGGAGCTGTTTTTT.

This clone was counted between two and nine times. In DNA, the CDR3 is TGTGCCAGCAGCCCTTGGACTAGCCACACCGGGGAGCTGTTTTTT. Its protein product is CASSPWTSHTGELFF. The chain links TRBV4-2 to TRBJ2-2; 8 bases fit TRBD2. The junction had 4 bases not matched to a gene; V was cut back by 4 bases and J by 3 bases. Germline loops: CDR1 LGHNA, CDR2 YNFKEQ. CDR3 length: 15 residues.